This T cell receptor beta chain was identified during a study of shared clonotypes between healthy human individuals. The wider study: CD4 naive and CD4 memory each took three plates per donor, while CD8 naive took two and CD8 memory one.

General study points: Read depth was anticipated to influence clonotype sharing among donors. The represented genetic and exposure-history diversity was limited by the small number of donors.

About this clone: What it binds is not known.

Trimming took off 0 bases at V and 6 bases at J, with 13 bases between the two ends. The length of the CDR3 is 14 residues. CDR1 and CDR2 (germline): SGHDT, YYEEEE. Assay used: immunoSEQ multiplex PCR; TCRdb lists only in-frame clones, some missing. The sample yields 95,000 to 120,000 clones, about 67% seen once. The sequenced material came from memory CD8+ T cells sorted from blood. Documented subset: CD45RO+ cells pooled with CCR7-negative TemRA cells. This TCR derives from a woman aged 30 to 39 in good health. The chain links TRBV5-6 to TRBJ2-7, with D perhaps assigned TRBD1 or TRBD2 (5 bases each). The CDR3 DNA sequence: TGTGCCAGCAGCTTGGATGGGGTTGGGGGCGAGCAGTACTTC. It specifies CASSLDGVGGEQYF.